This TCR beta chain was recovered during a study of blood T cell repertoires in COVID-19. During active infection, Seattle patients enrolled and were then monitored through disease. CDR3 length: 13 amino acids. V dropped 7 bases and J dropped 7 bases, with 17 bases sitting between them. From germline, CDR1 is SGHRS and CDR2 YFSETQ. This table comes from immunoSEQ multiplex PCR, and its TCRdb copy is limited to in-frame clones, with some not included. The data show 100,000 to 150,000 clones, roughly 89% seen once. Sample: peripheral blood. The TCR sequence derives from a man aged 55 to 69 with COVID-19, enrolled during active disease. The chain is built from TRBV5-1 and TRBJ1-1, with D unclear. CDR3 DNA: TGCGCCAGCCAGGACGAGGACGGAGGTGAAGCTTTCTTT. This encodes CASQDEDGGEAFF.